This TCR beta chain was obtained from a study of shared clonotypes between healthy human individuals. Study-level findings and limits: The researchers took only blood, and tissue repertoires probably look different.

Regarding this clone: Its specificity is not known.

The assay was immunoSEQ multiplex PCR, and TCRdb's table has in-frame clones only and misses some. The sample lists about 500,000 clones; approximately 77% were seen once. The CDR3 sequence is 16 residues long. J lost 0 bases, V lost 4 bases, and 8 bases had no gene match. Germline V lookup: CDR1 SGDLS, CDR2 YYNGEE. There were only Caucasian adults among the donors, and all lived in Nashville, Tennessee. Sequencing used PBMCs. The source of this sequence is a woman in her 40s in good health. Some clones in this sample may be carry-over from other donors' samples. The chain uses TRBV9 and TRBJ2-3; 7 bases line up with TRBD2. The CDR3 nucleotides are TGTGCCAGCAGCCCACAGACTAGCCGAAGCACAGATACGCAGTATTTT. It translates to CASSPQTSRSTDTQYF.